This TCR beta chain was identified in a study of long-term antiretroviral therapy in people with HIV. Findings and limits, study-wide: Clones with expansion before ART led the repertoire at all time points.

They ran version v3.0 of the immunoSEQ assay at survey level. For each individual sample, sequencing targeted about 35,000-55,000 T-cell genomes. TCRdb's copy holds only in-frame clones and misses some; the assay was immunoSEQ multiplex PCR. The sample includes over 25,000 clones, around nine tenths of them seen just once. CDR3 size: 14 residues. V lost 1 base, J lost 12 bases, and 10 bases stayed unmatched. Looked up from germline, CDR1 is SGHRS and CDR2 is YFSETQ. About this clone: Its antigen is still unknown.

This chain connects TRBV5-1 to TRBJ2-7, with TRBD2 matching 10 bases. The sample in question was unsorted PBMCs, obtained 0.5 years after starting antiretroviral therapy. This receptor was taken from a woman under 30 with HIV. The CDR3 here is CASSLSSLAGAPYF. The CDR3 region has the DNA TGCGCCAGCAGCTTGTCATCCCTAGCGGGAGCGCCGTACTTC.